The 31 T cell receptor beta chains below come from one sample, sequenced in a study of identical twins. A single record per CDR3 protein comes from TCRdb applying MiXCR to the 5' RACE reads. The sample yields about 210,000 distinct CDR3 sequences, over 8% seen once. Sequenced input: memory (CD45RO+) T cells sorted from blood. The receptors shown here come from a young woman in good health.

This clonotype occurred a few times. The V and J genes are TRBV7-2 and TRBJ2-3; D remains ambiguous. The CDR3 contains 16 residues. Germline CDR1 is SGHTA and CDR2 is FQGNSA. Trimming left V 5 bases short and J 2 bases short, with 17 bases between. The CDR3 nucleotides are TGTGCCAGCAGCCCAAAGGTGCGGTTATTCACAGATACGCAGTATTTT. Residues: CASSPKVRLFTDTQYF.

The chain recombines TRBV6-1 with TRBJ2-1; no definite D call. Germline CDR1 is MNHNS and CDR2 is SASEGT. Trimming removed 6 bases at V and 5 bases at J, with 11 bases between. This CDR3 comprises 13 residues. Written as DNA, the CDR3 is TGTGCCAGCAGCCGGGCCCGACACAATGAGCAGTTCTTC. Translated, it gives CASSRARHNEQFF.

The V call is TRBV9, the J call TRBJ2-7, with 12 bases matching TRBD1. Germline V gene lookup returns CDR1 SGDLS and CDR2 YYNGEE. The CDR3 sequence is 16 residues long. With 4 bases clipped from V and 3 bases from J, the junction kept 8 bases outside the gene matches. As DNA, the CDR3 is TGTGCCAGCAGCCTAGGGACAGGGGGCATCTTCTACGAGCAGTACTTC. This codes for CASSLGTGGIFYEQYF.

This clonotype was counted at least ten times. This chain connects TRBV29-1 to TRBJ1-1; D might be TRBD1 (5 bases). Trimming left V 3 bases short and J 4 bases short, with 12 bases between. Per the germline V gene, CDR1 is SQVTM and CDR2 is ANQGSEA. The CDR3 is made up of 13 amino acids. This CDR3 reads CSVEMGVGTEAFF. In DNA, the CDR3 is TGCAGCGTTGAGATGGGGGTTGGCACTGAAGCTTTCTTT.

Only a few counts were recorded for this clonotype. CDR3 DNA: TGCAGTGCTAGTAACAGCCTCCCCAACGAGCAGTACTTC. This encodes CSASNSLPNEQYF. The rearrangement joins TRBV20-1 to TRBJ2-7; D is ambiguous. V was pared by 3 bases and J by 5 bases, with 14 bases between. Per the germline V gene, CDR1 is DFQATT and CDR2 is SNEGSKA (reference sequence). This CDR3 is 13 amino acids long.

The V call is TRBV12-3 or TRBV12-4, the J call TRBJ2-2, with 7 bases matching TRBD1. The V and J ends lost 7 bases and 4 bases, in that order; junction bases with no gene match: 9. CDR3 length: 15 residues. In DNA form, the CDR3 reads TGTGCCAGCACCTCGAGGGGGCGAGGCACCGGGGAGCTGTTTTTT. Its translation: CASTSRGRGTGELFF.

This clonotype was counted many times. This chain joins TRBV6-2 or TRBV6-3 and TRBJ1-1; D remains ambiguous. Trimming stripped 4 bases from V and 8 bases from J, with 14 bases between. The CDR3 has 13 residues. Per the germline V gene, CDR1 is MNHEY and CDR2 is SVGEGT. CDR3 sequence: CASSWTQTGEAFF. The CDR3 DNA is TGTGCCAGCAGTTGGACCCAAACCGGAGAAGCTTTCTTT.

V usage is TRBV12-5 and J usage is TRBJ2-3; D perhaps matches TRBD1 (6 bases). CDR3 length: 16 amino acids. The V gene's germline CDR1 is LGHNT and CDR2 FRNRAP. The germline V and J ends were trimmed by 5 bases and 3 bases, with 18 bases remaining between them. CDR3 DNA sequence: TGTGCTAGTGGTCCCTTGACAGGACGGGGTACAGATACGCAGTATTTT. Residues: CASGPLTGRGTDTQYF.

This clonotype occurred a few times. The chain uses TRBV12-3 or TRBV12-4 and TRBJ1-5; D perhaps matches TRBD1 (5 bases). Trimming shortened V by 7 bases and J by 1 base, and 11 bases separated the two germline ends. The CDR3 is made up of 14 amino acids. CDR3 in DNA: TGTGCCAGCACCCTTGGGGGGAGCAATCAGCCCCAGCATTTT. Translating it yields CASTLGGSNQPQHF.

Sample share makes this clonotype medium-sized. The V gene is TRBV3-1, the J gene TRBJ1-4; D is ambiguous. This CDR3 region has 17 residues. Trimming took 0 bases from V and 3 from J, leaving 14 bases between them. Germline CDR1 is LGHDT and CDR2 is YNNKEL (reference sequence). The CDR3 bases are TGTGCCAGCAGCCAAGATTTCGCGGGAACAGCTAATGAAAAACTGTTTTTT. Translated, it gives CASSQDFAGTANEKLFF.

The chain employs TRBV20-1 and TRBJ1-5; a possible D gene is TRBD1 (5 bases). The germline CDR1 and CDR2 sequences are DFQATT and SNEGSKA (reference sequence). V was shortened by 0 bases and J by 7 bases, with 13 bases between the two germline ends. The CDR3 is 14 residues long. CDR3 loop: CSAREGGARQPQHF. The CDR3, as DNA: TGCAGTGCTAGAGAGGGGGGAGCAAGGCAGCCCCAGCATTTT.

V and J are TRBV20-1 and TRBJ2-7, with TRBD1 matching 7 bases. The CDR3 totals 13 residues. Germline assignment: CDR1 DFQATT and CDR2 SNEGSKA (reference sequence). The CDR3 reads CSASGQASYEQYF. CDR3 DNA: TGCAGCGCCAGCGGACAGGCCTCCTACGAGCAGTACTTC.

V usage is TRBV12-5 and J usage is TRBJ2-2; no clear D gene. V dropped 6 bases and J dropped 0 bases, with 5 bases sitting between them. There are 13 residues in the CDR3. Germline CDR1 LGHNT, CDR2 FRNRAP. CDR3 DNA: TGTGCTAGTGGAGTCCCGAACACCGGGGAGCTGTTTTTT. It codes for CASGVPNTGELFF.

This clonotype was found many times. This chain links TRBV12-3 or TRBV12-4 with TRBJ2-2; D gene uncertain. The length of the CDR3 is 13 residues. V gave up 2 bases and J gave up 3 bases, with 4 bases separating them. CDR3 sequence reads: CASSLRDTGELFF. The CDR3 DNA reads TGTGCCAGCAGTTTAAGGGACACCGGGGAGCTGTTTTTT.

The count of this clonotype is one. The chain uses TRBV12-5 and TRBJ2-1; D tentatively fits TRBD1 or TRBD2 (5 bases each). With 0 bases removed from V and 7 bases from J, the gap between germline ends came to 7 bases. The CDR3 extends over 13 amino acids. In germline, CDR1 is LGHNT, CDR2 FRNRAP. The CDR3 region is CASGLVEGNEQFF. The CDR3 nucleotides read TGTGCTAGTGGTTTGGTAGAGGGGAATGAGCAGTTCTTC.

This clonotype has just a few counts. This chain connects TRBV20-1 to TRBJ2-1; 11 bases align to TRBD2. Trimming took 3 bases from V and 2 from J; bases not matched to a gene: 6. CDR3 length equals 16 residues. CDR1 and CDR2 from the germline V gene are DFQATT and SNEGSKA (reference sequence). Written as DNA, the CDR3 is TGCAGTGCTAGCCCGACTAGCGGGACTCCCTACAATGAGCAGTTCTTC. Its protein product is CSASPTSGTPYNEQFF.

This clonotype was counted only a few times. The CDR3 loop is CASSQVPSGYTGELFF. The DNA for the CDR3 is TGTGCCAGCAGCCAAGTACCTAGCGGGTACACCGGGGAGCTGTTTTTT. The chain recombines TRBV3-1 with TRBJ2-2; 8 bases line up with TRBD2. The CDR3 extends over 16 amino acids. CDR1 is LGHDT, CDR2 YNNKEL, per germline (reference sequence). Germline trimming cut 1 base from V and 3 bases from J; bases unmatched to any gene: 4.

The chain joins TRBV20-1 to TRBJ2-7, with D hard to call. The V and J ends lost 4 bases and 2 bases respectively, with 9 bases between them. The CDR3 spans 12 residues. Germline CDR1 reads DFQATT; CDR2 reads SNEGSKA (reference sequence). The CDR3 reads CSATLTTYEQYF. DNA for the CDR3: TGCAGTGCTACTCTGACCACCTACGAGCAGTACTTC.

This clonotype has at least ten counts. The genes are TRBV20-1 and TRBJ2-3; 12 bases align to TRBD2. Germline loops: CDR1 DFQATT, CDR2 SNEGSKA (reference sequence). The ends lost 3 bases at V and 2 bases at J; junction bases unmatched: 6. The CDR3 has 16 residues. This CDR3 is CSASPRLAGDTDTQYF. The CDR3 nucleotides are TGCAGTGCTAGCCCTCGACTAGCGGGGGACACAGATACGCAGTATTTT.

Worth noting for this clonotype: Sequence at one end of the junction differs from germline and may be a read error. CDR3 nucleotide sequence: TGTGTCAGCAGCGAGGGGGGATACTACCGCTATGGCTACACCTTC. This sequence encodes CVSSEGGYYRYGYTF. The chain carries TRBV9 and TRBJ1-2; D possibly corresponds to TRBD1 (6 bases). Germline CDR1 and CDR2: SGDLS and YYNGEE. The CDR3 is 15 residues long.

This clonotype was observed a few times. J is TRBJ2-5 and V is TRBV20-1; weak D call: TRBD2 (5 bases). Trimming removed 0 bases at V and 4 bases at J, with 9 bases between. This CDR3 contains 13 residues. Germline V gene lookup returns CDR1 DFQATT and CDR2 SNEGSKA (reference sequence). This CDR3 is CSARDVGAETQYF. In DNA, the CDR3 is TGCAGTGCTAGAGACGTGGGAGCAGAGACCCAGTACTTC.

This chain connects TRBV29-1 to TRBJ1-1; 9 bases line up with TRBD1. After removal of 7 bases from V and 5 bases from J, the junction contained 8 bases not matched to a gene. The germline CDR1 and CDR2 sequences are SQVTM and ANQGSEA. The CDR3 is 13 amino acids. The CDR3 DNA reads TGCAGCGCCATCCGGGACAGGGAAACTGAAGCTTTCTTT. It specifies CSAIRDRETEAFF.

There are a few counts of this clonotype. Written as DNA, the CDR3 is TGTGCCAGCAGCCGGAGGTCGGACTATGGCTACACCTTC. As protein: CASSRRSDYGYTF. The chain employs TRBV6-1 and TRBJ1-2; D is unclear. The CDR3 runs 13 residues. Germline CDR1 MNHNS, CDR2 SASEGT. V lost 6 bases and J lost 3, with 11 bases in between.

The chain's CDR3 is CASAIQGFEQYF. The CDR3 region has the DNA TGTGCCAGCGCCATCCAGGGTTTCGAGCAGTACTTC. The chain couples TRBV6-2 or TRBV6-3 to TRBJ2-7; maybe TRBD1 (5 bases). With 8 bases removed from V and 6 bases from J, the gap between germline ends came to 14 bases. Germline loops: CDR1 MNHEY, CDR2 SVGEGT. This CDR3 has 12 residues.

This clonotype came up a few times. The chain carries TRBV4-3 and TRBJ2-1; 7 bases line up with TRBD2. J was trimmed by 6 bases and V by 1 base; bases with no gene match: 15. CDR3 length: 18 residues. Germline lookup yields CDR1 LGHNA and CDR2 YSLEER. The DNA of the CDR3 is TGCGCCAGCAGCCAAGGGAAGACTAGCAGGTTTCGGGCCAATGAGCAGTTCTTC. Translation: CASSQGKTSRFRANEQFF.

This clonotype was detected many times. The chain links TRBV7-8 to TRBJ2-1; TRBD1 is a possible D gene (6 bases). Trimming took 1 base from V and 5 from J, leaving 15 bases between them. The germline V gene has CDR1 SGHVS and CDR2 FQNEAQ. The CDR3 spans 16 residues. CDR3 protein: CASSLGGRGSHNEQFF. CDR3 coding DNA: TGTGCCAGCAGCTTAGGTGGCAGGGGATCCCACAATGAGCAGTTCTTC. Combining the CDR3 with reference TRBV7-8 and TRBJ2-1 gives the whole variable domain GAGVSQSPRYKVAKRGQDVALRCDPISGHVSLFWYQQALGQGPEFLTYFQNEAQLDKSGLPSDRFFAERPEGSVSTLKIQRTQQEDSAVYLCASSLGGRGSHNEQFFGPGTRLTVL.

This clonotype came up a few times. The genes are TRBV7-2 and TRBJ2-3; D gene ambiguous. The V and J ends lost 5 bases and 2 bases respectively, with 11 bases between them. CDR1 and CDR2 (germline): SGHTA, FQGNSA. The CDR3 consists of 14 residues. CDR3 nucleotide sequence: TGTGCCAGCAGCCATCGGGCTTTCACAGATACGCAGTATTTT. Amino acids: CASSHRAFTDTQYF.

A few counts support this clonotype. The V and J genes are TRBV7-3 and TRBJ2-1, with 11 bases fitting TRBD2. Unmatched junction bases numbered 2, after V lost 4 bases and J lost 3 bases. The CDR3 totals 15 residues. CDR1 and CDR2 (germline): SGHTA, FQGTGA. The CDR3 sequence is CASSSLAGGYNEQFF. CDR3 coding DNA: TGTGCCAGCAGCTCCCTAGCGGGGGGCTACAATGAGCAGTTCTTC.

Many counts were recorded for this clonotype. The chain joins TRBV5-1 to TRBJ2-1; TRBD2 matches 7 bases. The length of the CDR3 is 16 residues. Germline V gene sequence: CDR1 SGHRS, CDR2 YFSETQ. J gave up 2 bases and V 4 bases, and 9 bases lay outside the gene matches. CDR3 region: CASSAPLAIAYNEQFF. In nucleotides, the CDR3 is TGCGCCAGCAGCGCGCCACTAGCGATCGCCTACAATGAGCAGTTCTTC.

This clonotype was observed a handful of times. The CDR3 DNA is TGTGCCATCAGATATCAGCCCAGCAATGAGCAGTTCTTC. Protein: CAIRYQPSNEQFF. This chain uses TRBV10-3 with TRBJ2-1, with no clear D. Trimming stripped 6 bases from V and 6 bases from J, with 12 bases between. Germline values: CDR1 ENHRY, CDR2 SYGVKD. This CDR3 has 13 amino acids.

V usage is TRBV7-6 and J usage is TRBJ1-1, with a tentative D call TRBD1 (5 bases). From germline, CDR1 is SGHVS and CDR2 FNYEAQ. This CDR3 has 12 residues. V was clipped by 5 bases and J by 4 bases, with 8 bases between them. The CDR3 DNA sequence: TGTGCCAGCAGCCTGGGACGCACTGAAGCTTTCTTT. It specifies CASSLGRTEAFF.